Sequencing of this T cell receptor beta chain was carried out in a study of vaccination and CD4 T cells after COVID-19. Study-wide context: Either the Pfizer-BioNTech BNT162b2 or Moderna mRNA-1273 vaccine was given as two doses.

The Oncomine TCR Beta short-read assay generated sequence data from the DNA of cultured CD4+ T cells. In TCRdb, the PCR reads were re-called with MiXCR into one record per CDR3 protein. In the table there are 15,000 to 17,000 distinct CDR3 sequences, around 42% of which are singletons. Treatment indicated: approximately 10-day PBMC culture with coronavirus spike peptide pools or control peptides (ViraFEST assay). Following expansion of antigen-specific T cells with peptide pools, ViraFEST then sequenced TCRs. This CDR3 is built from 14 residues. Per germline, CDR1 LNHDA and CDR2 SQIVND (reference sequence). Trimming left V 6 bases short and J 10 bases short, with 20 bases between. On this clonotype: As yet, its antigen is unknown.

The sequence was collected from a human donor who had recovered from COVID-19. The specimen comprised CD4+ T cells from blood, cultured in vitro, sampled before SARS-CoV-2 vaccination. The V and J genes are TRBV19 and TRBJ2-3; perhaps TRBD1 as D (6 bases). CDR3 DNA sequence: TGTGCCAGTAGGACGGCAGGGGCCACTAGATCGCAGTATTTT. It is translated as CASRTAGATRSQYF.